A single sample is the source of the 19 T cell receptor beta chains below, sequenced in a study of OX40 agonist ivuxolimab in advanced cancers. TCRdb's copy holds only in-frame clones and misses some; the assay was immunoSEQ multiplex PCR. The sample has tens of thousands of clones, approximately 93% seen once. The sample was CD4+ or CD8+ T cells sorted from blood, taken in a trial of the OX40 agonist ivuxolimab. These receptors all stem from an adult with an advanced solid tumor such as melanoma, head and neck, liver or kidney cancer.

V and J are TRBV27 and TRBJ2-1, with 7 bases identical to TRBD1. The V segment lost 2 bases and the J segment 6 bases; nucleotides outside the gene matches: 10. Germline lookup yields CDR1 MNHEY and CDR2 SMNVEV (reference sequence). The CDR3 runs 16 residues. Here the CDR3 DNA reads TGTGCCAGCAGTTTACCCCAGGGGGTAACGGGCAATGAGCAGTTCTTC. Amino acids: CASSLPQGVTGNEQFF.

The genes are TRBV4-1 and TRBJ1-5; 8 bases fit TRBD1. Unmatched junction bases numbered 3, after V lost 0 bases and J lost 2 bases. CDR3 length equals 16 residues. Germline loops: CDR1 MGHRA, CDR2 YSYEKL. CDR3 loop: CASSQEQGGGNQPQHF. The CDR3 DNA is TGCGCCAGCAGCCAAGAACAGGGGGGCGGCAATCAGCCCCAGCATTTT.

Written as DNA, the CDR3 is TGTGCCAGCAGTGGGCGGTCCGACAGGGATTATGGCTACACCTTC. Translating gives CASSGRSDRDYGYTF. The V call is TRBV2, the J call TRBJ1-2; 7 bases agree with TRBD1. V lost 4 bases to trimming and J lost 5 bases; unmatched junction nucleotides: 10. This CDR3 spans 15 amino acids. Germline values: CDR1 SNHLY, CDR2 FYNNEI.

This chain's CDR3 is CASSYPAGGPGNEQFF. The CDR3 coding sequence is TGTGCCAGCAGTTACCCGGCGGGGGGGCCGGGAAATGAGCAGTTCTTC. The chain has TRBV6-5 and TRBJ2-1; 9 positions agree with TRBD2. The V gene end was trimmed by 2 bases and the J gene end by 7 bases; junction bases not matched to a gene: 9. Germline CDR1 and CDR2: MNHEY and SVGAGI. The CDR3 sequence is 16 residues long.

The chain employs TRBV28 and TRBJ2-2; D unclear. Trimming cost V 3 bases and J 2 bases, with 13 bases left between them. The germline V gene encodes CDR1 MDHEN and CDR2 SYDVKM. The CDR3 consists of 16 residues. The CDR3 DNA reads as TGTGCCAGCAGTTTCTCCGCGATGTTAAACACCGGGGAGCTGTTTTTT. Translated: CASSFSAMLNTGELFF.

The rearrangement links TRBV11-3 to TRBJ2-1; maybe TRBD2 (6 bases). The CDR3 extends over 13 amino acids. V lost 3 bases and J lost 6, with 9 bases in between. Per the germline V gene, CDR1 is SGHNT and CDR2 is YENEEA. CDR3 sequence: CASSFGTANEQFF. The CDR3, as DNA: TGTGCCAGCAGCTTCGGGACTGCCAATGAGCAGTTCTTC. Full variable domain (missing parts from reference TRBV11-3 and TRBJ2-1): EAGVVQSPRYKIIEKKQPVAFWCNPISGHNTLYWYLQNLGQGPELLIRYENEEAVDDSQLPKDRFSAERLKGVDSTLKIQPAELGDSAVYLCASSFGTANEQFFGPGTRLTVL.

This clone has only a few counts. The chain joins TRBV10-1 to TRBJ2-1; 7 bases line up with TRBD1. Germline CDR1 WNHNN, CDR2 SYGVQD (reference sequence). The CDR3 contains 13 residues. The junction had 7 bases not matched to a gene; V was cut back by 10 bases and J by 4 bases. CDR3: CATGQDLYNEQFF. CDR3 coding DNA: TGCGCCACCGGACAGGACTTATACAATGAGCAGTTCTTC.

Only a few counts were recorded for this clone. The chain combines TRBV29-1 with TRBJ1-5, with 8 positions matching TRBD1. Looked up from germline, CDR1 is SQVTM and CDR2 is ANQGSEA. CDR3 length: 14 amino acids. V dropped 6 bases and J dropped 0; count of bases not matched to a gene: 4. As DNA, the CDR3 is TGCAGCGTCTCGGACAGGGATAGCAATCAGCCCCAGCATTTT. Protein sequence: CSVSDRDSNQPQHF.

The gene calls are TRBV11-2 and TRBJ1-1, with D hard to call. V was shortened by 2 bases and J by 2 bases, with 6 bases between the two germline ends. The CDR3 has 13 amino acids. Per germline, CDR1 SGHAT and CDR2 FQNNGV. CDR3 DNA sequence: TGTGCCAGCAGCTTATCCAGCAACACTGAAGCTTTCTTT. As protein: CASSLSSNTEAFF.

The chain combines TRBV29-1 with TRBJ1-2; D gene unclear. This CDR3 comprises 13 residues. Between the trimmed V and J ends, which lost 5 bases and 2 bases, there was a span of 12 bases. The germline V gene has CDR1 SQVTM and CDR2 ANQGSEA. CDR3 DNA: TGCAGCGTTCGAGCCCAGGAGAACTATGGCTACACCTTC. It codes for CSVRAQENYGYTF.

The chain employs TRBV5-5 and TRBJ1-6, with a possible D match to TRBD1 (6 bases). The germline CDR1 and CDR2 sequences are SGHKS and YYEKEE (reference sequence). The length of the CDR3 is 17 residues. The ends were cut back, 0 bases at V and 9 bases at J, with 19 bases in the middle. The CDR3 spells CASSLAPSGDFSSPLHF. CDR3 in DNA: TGTGCCAGCAGCTTGGCCCCCTCAGGGGATTTCAGTTCACCCCTCCACTTT. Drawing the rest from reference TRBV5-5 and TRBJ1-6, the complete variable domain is DAGVTQSPTHLIKTRGQQVTLRCSPISGHKSVSWYQQVLGQGPQFIFQYYEKEERGRGNFPDRFSARQFPNYSSELNVNALLLGDSALYLCASSLAPSGDFSSPLHFGNGTRLTVT.

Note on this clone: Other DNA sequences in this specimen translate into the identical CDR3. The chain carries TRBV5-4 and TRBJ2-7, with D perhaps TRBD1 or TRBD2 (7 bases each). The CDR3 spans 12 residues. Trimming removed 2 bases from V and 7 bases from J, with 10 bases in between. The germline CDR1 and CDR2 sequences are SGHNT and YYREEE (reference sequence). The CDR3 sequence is CASSFQGGEQYF. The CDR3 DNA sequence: TGTGCCAGCAGCTTTCAGGGGGGGGAGCAGTACTTC. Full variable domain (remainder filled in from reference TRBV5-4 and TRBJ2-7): ETGVTQSPTHLIKTRGQQVTLRCSSQSGHNTVSWYQQALGQGPQFIFQYYREEENGRGNFPPRFSGLQFPNYSSELNVNALELDDSALYLCASSFQGGEQYFGPGTRLTVT.

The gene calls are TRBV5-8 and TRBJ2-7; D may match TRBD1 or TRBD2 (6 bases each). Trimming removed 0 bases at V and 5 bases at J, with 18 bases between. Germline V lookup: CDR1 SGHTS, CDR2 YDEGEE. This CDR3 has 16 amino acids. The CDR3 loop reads CASSLGVRGGNHEQYF. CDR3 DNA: TGTGCCAGCAGCTTGGGGGTCAGGGGAGGAAACCACGAGCAGTACTTC.

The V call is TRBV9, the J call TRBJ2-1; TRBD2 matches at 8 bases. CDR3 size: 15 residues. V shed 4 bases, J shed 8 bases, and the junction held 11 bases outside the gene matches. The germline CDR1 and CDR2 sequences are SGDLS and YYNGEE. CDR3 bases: TGTGCCAGCAGCCCGCGGGGACTAGAACAGGATGAGCAGTTCTTC. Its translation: CASSPRGLEQDEQFF.

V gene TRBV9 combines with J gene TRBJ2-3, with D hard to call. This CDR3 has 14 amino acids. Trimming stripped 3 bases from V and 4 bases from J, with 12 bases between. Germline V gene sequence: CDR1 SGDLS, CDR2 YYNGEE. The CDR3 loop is CASSATIDADTQYF. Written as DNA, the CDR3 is TGTGCCAGCAGCGCCACAATCGACGCAGATACGCAGTATTTT. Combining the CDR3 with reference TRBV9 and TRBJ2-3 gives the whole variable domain DSGVTQTPKHLITATGQRVTLRCSPRSGDLSVYWYQQSLDQGLQFLIQYYNGEERAKGNILERFSAQQFPDLHSELNLSSLELGDSALYFCASSATIDADTQYFGPGTRLTVL.

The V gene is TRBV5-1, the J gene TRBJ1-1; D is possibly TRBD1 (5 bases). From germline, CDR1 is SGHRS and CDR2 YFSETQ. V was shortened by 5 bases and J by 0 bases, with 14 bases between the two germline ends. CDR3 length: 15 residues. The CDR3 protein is CASRPDSALNTEAFF. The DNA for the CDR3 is TGCGCCAGCAGGCCCGACAGTGCCTTGAACACTGAAGCTTTCTTT.

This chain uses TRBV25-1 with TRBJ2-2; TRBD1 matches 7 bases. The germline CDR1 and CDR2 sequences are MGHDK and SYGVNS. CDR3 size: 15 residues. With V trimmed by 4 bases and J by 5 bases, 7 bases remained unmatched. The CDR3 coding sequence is TGTGCCAGCAGTGGGAGAAGGGGGCAAACCGGGGAGCTGTTTTTT. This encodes CASSGRRGQTGELFF.

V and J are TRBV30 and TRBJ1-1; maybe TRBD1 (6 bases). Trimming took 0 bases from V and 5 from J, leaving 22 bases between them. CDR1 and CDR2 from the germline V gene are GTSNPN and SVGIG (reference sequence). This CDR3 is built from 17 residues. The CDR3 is CAWSVFWGAQARTEAFF. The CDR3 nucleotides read TGTGCCTGGAGTGTATTTTGGGGGGCGCAAGCTAGGACTGAAGCTTTCTTT. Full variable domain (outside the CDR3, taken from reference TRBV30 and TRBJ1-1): SQTIHQWPATLVQPVGSPLSLECTVEGTSNPNLYWYRQAAGRGLQLLFYSVGIGQISSEVPQNLSASRPQDRQFILSSKKLLLSDSGFYLCAWSVFWGAQARTEAFFGQGTRLTVV.

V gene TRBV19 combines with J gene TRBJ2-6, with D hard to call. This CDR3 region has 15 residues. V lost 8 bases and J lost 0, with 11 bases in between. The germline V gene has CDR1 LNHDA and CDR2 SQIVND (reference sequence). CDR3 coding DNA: TGTGCCAGTGGTCCCTGGGGCTCTGGGGCCAACGTCCTGACTTTC. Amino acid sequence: CASGPWGSGANVLTF.